This TCR beta chain was found in a study of blood T cell repertoires in COVID-19. Overall study context: PBMCs, B-cell-depleted T cells, or T cells provided the cDNA or gDNA that made up the material.

V lost 3 bases and J 3 bases, leaving 18 bases between the germline ends. CDR1 ENHRY and CDR2 SYGVKD come from the germline V gene. The length of the CDR3 is 16 residues. In the source study's methods: Scientists estimated how many nucleated cells there were by amplifying reference gene primers. TCRdb's table, derived via immunoSEQ multiplex PCR, lists solely in-frame clones and lacks some. V and J calls and clone size are those listed in that table; D and trimming were worked out from the DNA. The table records tens of thousands of clones, more than 85% of them present only once. Specimen: peripheral blood. The sequence was obtained from a man between 60 and 75 years old with acute or convalescent COVID-19. The chain is built from TRBV10-3 and TRBJ2-7; D perhaps matches TRBD2 (7 bases). The CDR3 sequence: CAISEQGRGGFYEQYF. The CDR3 DNA is TGTGCCATCAGTGAACAGGGCCGCGGGGGTTTCTACGAGCAGTACTTC.